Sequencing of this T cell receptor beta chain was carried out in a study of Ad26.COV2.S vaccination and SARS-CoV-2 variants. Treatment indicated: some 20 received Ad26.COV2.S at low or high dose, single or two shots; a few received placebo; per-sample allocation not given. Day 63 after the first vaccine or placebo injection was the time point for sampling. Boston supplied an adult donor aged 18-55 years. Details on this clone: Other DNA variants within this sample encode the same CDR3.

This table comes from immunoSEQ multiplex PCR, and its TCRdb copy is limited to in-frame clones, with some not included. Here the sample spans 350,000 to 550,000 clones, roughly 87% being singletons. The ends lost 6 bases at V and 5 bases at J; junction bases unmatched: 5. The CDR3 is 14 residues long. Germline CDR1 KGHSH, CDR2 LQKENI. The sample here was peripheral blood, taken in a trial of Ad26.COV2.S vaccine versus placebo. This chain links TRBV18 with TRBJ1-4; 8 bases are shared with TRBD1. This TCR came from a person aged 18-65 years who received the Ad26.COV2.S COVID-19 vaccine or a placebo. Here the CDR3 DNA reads TGTGCCAGCTCTCGACAGGGGAGCAATGAAAAACTGTTTTTT. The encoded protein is CASSRQGSNEKLFF.